This entry lists 23 T cell receptor beta chains sequenced from one sample in a study of PD-1 blockade in mismatch repair-deficient tumors. Method: immunoSEQ multiplex PCR; TCRdb's copy keeps in-frame clones and lacks some. The sample holds 100,000 to 150,000 clones; approximately 90% are singletons and the top ten take roughly 13%. The sequences come from peripheral blood, collected 44 weeks after starting pembrolizumab. The receptors derive from an adult with mismatch repair-deficient cancer.

The chain carries TRBV6-6 and TRBJ2-7; TRBD2 aligns across 8 bases. Per the germline V gene, CDR1 is MNHNY and CDR2 is SVGAGI (reference sequence). This CDR3 contains 15 residues. V shed 2 bases, J shed 3 bases, and the junction held 6 bases outside the gene matches. The CDR3 here is CASSYAGTSGYEQYF. The CDR3 DNA is TGTGCCAGCAGTTACGCAGGGACTAGTGGCTACGAGCAGTACTTC.

The V gene is TRBV2, the J gene TRBJ2-7, with 12 bases lining up with TRBD1. V lost 4 bases to trimming and J lost 6 bases; unmatched junction nucleotides: 4. The CDR3 extends over 14 amino acids. CDR1 SNHLY and CDR2 FYNNEI come from the germline V gene. Here the CDR3 DNA reads TGTGCCAGCAGTGGCCGGGACAGGGGGCGCGAGCAGTACTTC. Its protein product is CASSGRDRGREQYF.

This clone was detected ten times or more. This sequence joins TRBV28 and TRBJ2-7; D call uncertain. V lost 4 bases to trimming and J lost 5 bases, with 18 bases between them. CDR1 and CDR2 from the germline V gene are MDHEN and SYDVKM. This CDR3 region has 15 residues. CDR3 nucleotides: TGTGCCAGCAGTTCCTTGGAGACCCATACCAACGAGCAGTACTTC. Translating it yields CASSSLETHTNEQYF.

The V call is TRBV27, the J call TRBJ2-7; D is uncertain. The CDR3 loop spans 15 amino acids. The V gene's germline CDR1 is MNHEY and CDR2 SMNVEV (reference sequence). Deletions cut 3 bases from V and 3 bases from J, with 15 bases between. The CDR3 bases are TGTGCCAGCAGTTTTGCGAGGTGGTCGGTCTACGAGCAGTACTTC. It encodes CASSFARWSVYEQYF.

V usage is TRBV5-1 and J usage is TRBJ1-2; no reliable D call. The V end was cut by 4 bases, the J end by 8 bases, with 6 bases between. The CDR3 sequence is 10 residues long. Germline assignment: CDR1 SGHRS and CDR2 YFSETQ. The CDR3 DNA reads as TGCGCCAGCAGCCTCAGGGGCTACACCTTC. Protein sequence: CASSLRGYTF.

The chain carries TRBV27 and TRBJ1-5, with D tentatively TRBD1 (6 bases). The V gene's germline CDR1 is MNHEY and CDR2 SMNVEV (reference sequence). The V gene lost 2 bases and the J gene lost 3 bases, with 14 bases spanning the gap. This CDR3 has 16 amino acids. The CDR3 coding sequence is TGTGCCAGCAGTTTAAAGGGGGATAGAGACAATCAGCCCCAGCATTTT. This codes for CASSLKGDRDNQPQHF.

This chain links TRBV5-1 with TRBJ1-1; D not resolved. Trimming shortened V by 1 base and J by 0 bases, and 7 bases separated the two germline ends. Germline V lookup: CDR1 SGHRS, CDR2 YFSETQ. The CDR3 sequence is 14 residues long. The CDR3 loop reads CASSLFSVNTEAFF. For the CDR3, the DNA is TGCGCCAGCAGCTTGTTTTCAGTGAACACTGAAGCTTTCTTT.

The chain couples TRBV4-3 to TRBJ2-1, with a tentative D call TRBD2 (6 bases). The CDR3 spans 11 residues. Germline assignment: CDR1 LGHNA and CDR2 YSLEER. Trimming pared 4 bases from V and 8 bases from J, leaving 6 bases between. The CDR3 loop reads CASSRGDEQFF. CDR3 DNA: TGCGCCAGCAGCCGGGGGGATGAGCAGTTCTTC.

V gene TRBV27 combines with J gene TRBJ1-2; 8 nucleotides agree with TRBD1. The germline gives CDR1 MNHEY, CDR2 SMNVEV (reference sequence). The V segment lost 8 bases and the J segment 2 bases; nucleotides outside the gene matches: 7. The CDR3 runs to 14 residues. The CDR3 nucleotides read TGTGCCAGCCCAAGGACAGGGAGAAACTATGGCTACACCTTC. Translation: CASPRTGRNYGYTF.

The rearrangement joins TRBV7-2 to TRBJ2-7; possibly TRBD2 for D (6 bases). V lost 1 base and J 7 bases, leaving 17 bases between the germline ends. The germline gives CDR1 SGHTA, CDR2 FQGNSA. The CDR3 sequence is 15 residues long. This CDR3 is CASSLVRGFNWEQYF. CDR3 coding DNA: TGTGCCAGCAGCTTAGTCCGGGGGTTCAACTGGGAGCAGTACTTC.

V and J are TRBV5-1 and TRBJ1-5; 7 positions agree with TRBD1. The CDR3 has 16 residues. CDR1 and CDR2 from the germline V gene are SGHRS and YFSETQ. With V trimmed by 1 base and J by 1 base, 5 bases remained unmatched. CDR3 region: CASSLYPGGSNQPQHF. The CDR3 DNA reads as TGCGCCAGCAGCTTGTATCCAGGGGGGAGCAATCAGCCCCAGCATTTT.

DNA for the CDR3: TGTGCCACCAGCGGCGGACTAGCGGGAGGAAGGGGTGCAGATACGCAGTATTTT. Protein sequence: CATSGGLAGGRGADTQYF. The gene calls are TRBV15 and TRBJ2-3; 14 bases align to TRBD2. This CDR3 has 18 amino acids. V dropped 5 bases and J dropped 4; count of bases not matched to a gene: 11. Per germline, CDR1 LNHNV and CDR2 YYDKDF (reference sequence).

This clone showed up just a few times. The chain has TRBV6-5 and TRBJ2-7; D remains unclear. The CDR3 runs 11 residues. The V end lost 4 bases, the J end lost 2 bases, and 3 bases lay between the germline ends. Per germline, CDR1 MNHEY and CDR2 SVGAGI. The CDR3: CASSSPYEQYF. The CDR3 DNA sequence: TGTGCCAGCAGTTCCCCCTACGAGCAGTACTTC.

The rearrangement links TRBV5-1 to TRBJ2-3; TRBD2 aligns across 7 bases. CDR1 is SGHRS, CDR2 YFSETQ, per germline. The CDR3 contains 14 residues. J gave up 1 base and V 1 base, and 0 bases lay outside the gene matches. The CDR3 DNA sequence: TGCGCCAGCAGCTTGACTAGCGGCACAGATACGCAGTATTTT. Its protein product is CASSLTSGTDTQYF. Complete variable domain (other parts from reference TRBV5-1 and TRBJ2-3): KAGVTQTPRYLIKTRGQQVTLSCSPISGHRSVSWYQQTPGQGLQFLFEYFSETQRNKGNFPGRFSGRQFSNSRSEMNVSTLELGDSALYLCASSLTSGTDTQYFGPGTRLTVL.

This chain connects TRBV29-1 to TRBJ2-3, with D tentatively TRBD1 (6 bases). The ends were cut back, 5 bases at V and 1 base at J, with 10 bases in the middle. From germline, CDR1 is SQVTM and CDR2 ANQGSEA. There are 13 residues in the CDR3. CDR3 region: CSVPGARTDTQYF. The CDR3 nucleotides read TGCAGCGTTCCAGGGGCCCGCACAGATACGCAGTATTTT.

The chain joins TRBV6-5 to TRBJ2-7, with TRBD2 matching 9 bases. After removal of 5 bases from V and 4 bases from J, the junction contained 6 bases not matched to a gene. The CDR3 has 14 residues. Germline values: CDR1 MNHEY, CDR2 SVGAGI. CDR3 nucleotide sequence: TGTGCCAGCAGTCGTAGCGGGAGTCAATACGAGCAGTACTTC. Amino acid sequence: CASSRSGSQYEQYF.

This chain links TRBV10-1 with TRBJ2-3; no clear D gene. The CDR3 length is 13 residues. V lost 6 bases to trimming and J lost 6 bases, with 13 bases between them. Looked up from germline, CDR1 is WNHNN and CDR2 is SYGVQD (reference sequence). The CDR3: CASSEIKGDTQYF. The CDR3 region has the DNA TGCGCCAGCAGCGAAATTAAGGGCGATACGCAGTATTTT.

This clone turned up a few times. CDR3 region: CASSISGTGNEKLFF. CDR3 sequence (DNA): TGTGCCAGTAGTATAAGCGGGACAGGGAACGAAAAACTGTTTTTT. V is TRBV19 and J is TRBJ1-4, with TRBD1 matching 9 bases. This CDR3 is built from 15 residues. Germline CDR1 and CDR2: LNHDA and SQIVND (reference sequence). V lost 2 bases to trimming and J lost 8 bases; unmatched junction nucleotides: 6.

The J gene is TRBJ1-3, the V gene TRBV25-1; no clear D gene. Deletions cut 2 bases from V and 0 bases from J, with 8 bases between. The CDR3 sequence is 15 residues long. Germline V lookup: CDR1 MGHDK, CDR2 SYGVNS. In DNA form, the CDR3 reads TGTGCCAGCAGTGAAGGACGAGTCTCTGGAAACACCATATATTTT. Its protein is CASSEGRVSGNTIYF.

The V and J genes are TRBV5-1 and TRBJ2-1; the match to TRBD2 covers 14 bases. Per germline, CDR1 SGHRS and CDR2 YFSETQ. V lost 3 bases, J lost 10 bases, and 9 bases stayed unmatched. There are 16 residues in the CDR3. CDR3 amino acids: CASSWGTSGRVNEQFF. The CDR3 DNA reads as TGCGCCAGCAGCTGGGGGACTAGCGGGAGAGTTAACGAGCAGTTCTTC.

The chain combines TRBV29-1 with TRBJ2-4; a possible D gene is TRBD2 (6 bases). CDR3 length: 13 residues. Germline values: CDR1 SQVTM, CDR2 ANQGSEA. Deletions cut 0 bases from V and 7 bases from J, with 10 bases between. The CDR3 sequence: CSVEEEGPNIQYF. CDR3 DNA: TGCAGCGTTGAAGAGGAGGGGCCCAACATTCAGTACTTC.

This sequence joins TRBV6-4 and TRBJ2-5, with D possibly being TRBD2 (7 bases). The germline V gene encodes CDR1 MRHNA and CDR2 SNTAGT. CDR3 length: 15 amino acids. V was trimmed by 0 bases and J by 1 base, leaving 9 bases between them. As DNA, the CDR3 is TGTGCCAGCAGTGACTCGGCGGGGGCCCAAGAGACCCAGTACTTC. It encodes CASSDSAGAQETQYF.

This clone appeared a single time. The V gene is TRBV15, the J gene TRBJ2-1, with 9 bases identical to TRBD2. The CDR3 is made up of 16 amino acids. Germline V gene sequence: CDR1 LNHNV, CDR2 YYDKDF (reference sequence). V trimming: 6 bases; J trimming: 3 bases; junction bases outside the gene matches: 9. The CDR3 loop is CATRGLAGGHYNEQFF. The CDR3 DNA sequence: TGTGCCACCAGGGGACTCGCGGGAGGGCACTACAATGAGCAGTTCTTC.